These 32 T cell receptor beta chains came from one sample sequenced in a study of T cell responses to AZD1222 COVID-19 vaccine (dated by TCRdb to the early 2020s). The time point tag for this specimen amounts to: baseline before first vaccination. Receptor amplification or capture employed the immunoSEQ multiplex PCR assay. Imported from immuneACCESS, the table was reduced by TCRdb to in-frame sequences with V and J called. These copies leave out some clones; in studies compared against another copy, an unresolved V gene accounts for under half, and the cause of the remainder is not known. The sample records some 200,000 clones, just over 90% of which are singletons. 0.95% to 1% of the sample is taken by the ten largest. The sample here was peripheral blood, taken on day 0 of AZD1222 vaccination. These receptors were obtained from an adult in good health.

This sequence joins TRBV7-6 and TRBJ1-2, with 9 positions matching TRBD1. Trimming took 6 bases from V and 3 from J; bases not matched to a gene: 14. CDR1 and CDR2 from the germline V gene are SGHVS and FNYEAQ. CDR3 length: 17 residues. The CDR3 DNA sequence: TGTGCCAGCAGTCGCGGGATAGAGACAGGGGGGGACTATGGCTACACCTTC. Protein sequence: CASSRGIETGGDYGYTF.

This chain links TRBV7-8 with TRBJ2-1; the match to TRBD2 covers 11 bases. The CDR3 covers 14 residues. Germline V lookup: CDR1 SGHVS, CDR2 FQNEAQ. V trimming: 4 bases; J trimming: 7 bases; junction bases outside the gene matches: 3. This CDR3 reads CASSYGLAGNEQFF. As DNA, the CDR3 is TGTGCCAGCAGCTACGGACTAGCGGGTAATGAGCAGTTCTTC.

The V gene is TRBV18, the J gene TRBJ1-5, with a weak D call TRBD1 (5 bases). The V gene lost 3 bases and the J gene lost 0 bases, with 9 bases spanning the gap. This CDR3 is 15 amino acids long. CDR1 KGHSH and CDR2 LQKENI come from the germline V gene. Here the CDR3 DNA reads TGTGCCAGCTCACCTCGGGACGTTAGCAATCAGCCCCAGCATTTT. Translation: CASSPRDVSNQPQHF.

This chain connects TRBV18 to TRBJ1-6, with D perhaps TRBD1 (5 bases). CDR1 and CDR2 from the germline V gene are KGHSH and LQKENI. The ends were cut back, 3 bases at V and 6 bases at J, with 12 bases in the middle. The CDR3 runs 15 residues. As DNA, the CDR3 is TGTGCCAGCTCACCGAATTTGACAGTTAATTCACCCCTCCACTTT. Translated, it gives CASSPNLTVNSPLHF.

The genes are TRBV25-1 and TRBJ1-1; TRBD1 might be the D (6 bases). This CDR3 has 13 amino acids. Trimming took off 3 bases at V and 4 bases at J, with 9 bases between the two ends. In germline, CDR1 is MGHDK, CDR2 SYGVNS. The CDR3, as DNA: TGTGCCAGCAGTGACGGAGGGGGCACTGAAGCTTTCTTT. This translates into CASSDGGGTEAFF.

This chain uses TRBV7-8 with TRBJ2-1; TRBD1 agrees at 10 bases. The CDR3 loop spans 15 amino acids. Germline V gene data show CDR1 as SGHVS and CDR2 as FQNEAQ. V lost 5 bases to trimming and J lost 12 bases; unmatched junction nucleotides: 13. The CDR3 sequence is CASSVRDRGKGGQFF. Here the CDR3 DNA reads TGTGCCAGCAGCGTAAGGGACAGGGGCAAGGGGGGGCAGTTCTTC.

This clone has only a few counts. The J gene is TRBJ2-4, the V gene TRBV5-4, with D perhaps TRBD1 or TRBD2 (5 bases each). In germline, CDR1 is SGHNT, CDR2 YYREEE (reference sequence). V was shortened by 3 bases and J by 2 bases, with 15 bases between the two germline ends. The CDR3 totals 16 residues. The chain's CDR3 is CASSSDPGRTKNIQYF. The CDR3, as DNA: TGTGCCAGCAGCTCTGATCCGGGACGCACCAAAAACATTCAGTACTTC. Looking up the rest from reference TRBV5-4 and TRBJ2-4 gives the full variable domain: ETGVTQSPTHLIKTRGQQVTLRCSSQSGHNTVSWYQQALGQGPQFIFQYYREEENGRGNFPPRFSGLQFPNYSSELNVNALELDDSALYLCASSSDPGRTKNIQYFGAGTRLSVL.

The CDR3 is CSAQGFTEAFF. CDR3 sequence (DNA): TGCAGTGCCCAGGGGTTCACTGAAGCTTTCTTT. The chain recombines TRBV20-1 with TRBJ1-1; tentative D call: TRBD1 (6 bases). This CDR3 spans 11 amino acids. V gave up 6 bases and J gave up 4 bases, with 9 bases separating them. Germline CDR1 is DFQATT and CDR2 is SNEGSKA (reference sequence).

This chain connects TRBV7-2 to TRBJ2-3, with D tentatively TRBD1 (5 bases). The CDR3 covers 13 residues. Germline V gives CDR1 SGHTA, CDR2 FQGNSA. V was clipped by 1 base and J by 6 bases, with 8 bases between them. CDR3 sequence (DNA): TGTGCCAGCAGCTTAGACAGGACCGATACGCAGTATTTT. It yields the protein CASSLDRTDTQYF.

The rearrangement links TRBV14 to TRBJ2-1; TRBD2 aligns across 9 bases. V dropped 0 bases and J dropped 0; count of bases not matched to a gene: 9. Germline V lookup: CDR1 SGHDN, CDR2 FVKESK. The CDR3 spans 19 residues. The CDR3: CASSQEFGLARGSYNEQFF. The CDR3 nucleotides are TGTGCCAGCAGCCAAGAATTTGGACTAGCGAGAGGCTCCTACAATGAGCAGTTCTTC.

The chain joins TRBV29-1 to TRBJ2-5; D remains ambiguous. V was pared by 4 bases and J by 5 bases, with 11 bases between. The V gene's germline CDR1 is SQVTM and CDR2 ANQGSEA. CDR3 length equals 12 residues. The CDR3 sequence is CSVGASQETQYF. Written as DNA, the CDR3 is TGCAGCGTTGGTGCTAGTCAGGAGACCCAGTACTTC.

This clone has a single count. CDR3 sequence (DNA): TGCAGCGGGATCAACTCTGACAGGGGACCGGGAAACACCATATATTTT. Its translation is CSGINSDRGPGNTIYF. V and J are TRBV29-1 and TRBJ1-3; 8 bases map to TRBD1. Germline CDR1 is SQVTM and CDR2 is ANQGSEA. This CDR3 contains 16 residues. Unmatched junction bases numbered 15, after V lost 7 bases and J lost 4 bases.

The rearrangement links TRBV5-6 to TRBJ2-6; D is possibly TRBD2 (6 bases). Trimming stripped 2 bases from V and 2 bases from J, with 14 bases between. CDR1 is SGHDT, CDR2 YYEEEE, per germline. The CDR3 is 17 amino acids. CDR3 in amino acids: CASSFGAGRTGANVLTF. The CDR3 coding sequence is TGTGCCAGCAGCTTTGGGGCTGGGAGGACTGGGGCCAACGTCCTGACTTTC.

The V and J genes are TRBV2 and TRBJ2-1; 11 nucleotides match TRBD2. Germline V lookup: CDR1 SNHLY, CDR2 FYNNEI. J lost 7 bases, V lost 4 bases, and 3 bases had no gene match. The CDR3 covers 14 residues. The CDR3 protein is CASSGLAGLNEQFF. The CDR3 nucleotides read TGTGCCAGCAGTGGACTAGCGGGGTTGAATGAGCAGTTCTTC.

This clone occurred once. This rearrangement joins TRBV4-3 to TRBJ1-5; D is unclear. Per germline, CDR1 LGHNA and CDR2 YSLEER. V lost 0 bases to trimming and J lost 7 bases, with 13 bases between them. The CDR3 has 15 residues. The CDR3 DNA is TGCGCCAGCAGCCAAGATGTAGGGCAGTCACAGCCCCAGCATTTT. Residues: CASSQDVGQSQPQHF.

The CDR3 loop is CASSLSETQYF. CDR3 in DNA: TGTGCCAGCAGCTTGTCAGAGACCCAGTACTTC. The gene calls are TRBV12-3 or TRBV12-4 and TRBJ2-5, with D unclear. The CDR3 has 11 amino acids. V lost 6 bases to trimming and J lost 4 bases, with 6 bases between them.

V is TRBV7-9 and J is TRBJ1-1; 7 nucleotides match TRBD1. V lost 5 bases to trimming and J lost 0 bases; unmatched junction nucleotides: 9. Germline CDR1 reads SEHNR; CDR2 reads FQNEAQ (reference sequence). The CDR3 extends over 16 amino acids. The CDR3 reads CASSPGQRYMNTEAFF. CDR3 bases: TGTGCCAGCAGCCCGGGACAGCGCTATATGAACACTGAAGCTTTCTTT. Based on the CDR3 plus reference TRBV7-9 and TRBJ1-1, the full variable domain is DTGVSQNPRHKITKRGQNVTFRCDPISEHNRLYWYRQTLGQGPEFLTYFQNEAQLEKSRLLSDRFSAERPKGSFSTLEIQRTEQGDSAMYLCASSPGQRYMNTEAFFGQGTRLTVV.

The chain has TRBV7-2 and TRBJ1-3; no clear D gene. The V and J ends lost 1 base and 4 bases respectively, with 5 bases between them. Germline-derived CDR1 and CDR2 are SGHTA and FQGNSA. The CDR3 extends over 13 amino acids. The CDR3 region is CASSLGWGNTIYF. CDR3 DNA sequence: TGTGCCAGCAGCTTAGGTTGGGGAAACACCATATATTTT.

The chain carries TRBV9 and TRBJ2-5; the D call may be TRBD1 or TRBD2 (5 bases each). Trimming took 2 bases from V and 5 from J, leaving 10 bases between them. Germline CDR1 is SGDLS and CDR2 is YYNGEE. CDR3 length equals 13 residues. The DNA for the CDR3 is TGTGCCAGCAGCGTCGGGGCCTGGGAGACCCAGTACTTC. It yields the protein CASSVGAWETQYF.

The chain recombines TRBV15 with TRBJ1-2, with D maybe TRBD1 (5 bases). Trimming took off 5 bases at V and 2 bases at J, with 12 bases between the two ends. The CDR3 covers 14 residues. Germline CDR1 LNHNV, CDR2 YYDKDF (reference sequence). The CDR3 is CATSWGPLNYGYTF. CDR3 coding DNA: TGTGCCACCAGCTGGGGCCCTCTGAACTATGGCTACACCTTC.

The chain uses TRBV12-5 and TRBJ2-7; D call uncertain. The CDR3 covers 12 residues. Germline V CDR1 and CDR2: LGHNT, FRNRAP. Between the trimmed V and J ends, which lost 2 bases and 2 bases, there was a span of 4 bases. The CDR3 sequence: CASGLSPYEQYF. DNA of the CDR3: TGTGCTAGTGGTTTGTCACCCTACGAGCAGTACTTC.

V gene TRBV7-9 combines with J gene TRBJ1-2, with D perhaps matching TRBD1 (5 bases). The germline V and J ends were trimmed by 2 bases and 1 base, with 11 bases remaining between them. The CDR3 has 15 amino acids. In germline, CDR1 is SEHNR, CDR2 FQNEAQ (reference sequence). In DNA form, the CDR3 reads TGTGCCAGCAGCTTATCAGGGACCCTTAACTATGGCTACACCTTC. Its translation: CASSLSGTLNYGYTF.

The chain carries TRBV13 and TRBJ2-1, with TRBD2 identical over 10 bases. Germline-derived CDR1 and CDR2 are PRHDT and FYEKMQ (reference sequence). The junction had 8 bases not matched to a gene; V was cut back by 0 bases and J by 0 bases. The CDR3 loop spans 19 amino acids. CDR3 nucleotide sequence: TGTGCCAGCAGCTTAGGACTAGCGGGATCCGACAGCTCCTACAATGAGCAGTTCTTC. Amino acid sequence: CASSLGLAGSDSSYNEQFF.

The gene calls are TRBV28 and TRBJ1-2, with a weak D call TRBD1 (6 bases). The CDR3 runs 16 residues. CDR1 and CDR2 from the germline V gene are MDHEN and SYDVKM. Trimming left V 6 bases short and J 6 bases short, with 23 bases between. As DNA, the CDR3 is TGTGCCAGCAGAGAAATTCCAGAGGGGGAAGTGGATGGCTACACCTTC. This codes for CASREIPEGEVDGYTF.

This chain's CDR3 is CASSIGLSVAAYEQYF. CDR3 DNA: TGTGCCAGTAGTATAGGGCTTTCGGTTGCTGCATACGAGCAGTACTTC. This rearrangement joins TRBV19 to TRBJ2-7, with unresolved D. Trimming took off 1 base at V and 4 bases at J, with 17 bases between the two ends. Germline loops: CDR1 LNHDA, CDR2 SQIVND (reference sequence). The CDR3 spans 16 residues.

The rearrangement joins TRBV19 to TRBJ1-1, with unresolved D. This CDR3 is 10 amino acids long. Germline V CDR1 and CDR2: LNHDA, SQIVND (reference sequence). V was shortened by 6 bases and J by 7 bases, with 6 bases between the two germline ends. The CDR3 bases are TGTGCCAGTAGGGCAGGTGAAGCTTTCTTT. Translation gives CASRAGEAFF.

This rearrangement joins TRBV27 to TRBJ2-3; the match to TRBD2 covers 11 bases. Trimming at V came to 2 bases and at J to 2 bases, leaving 24 bases not matched to a gene. Germline V gene sequence: CDR1 MNHEY, CDR2 SMNVEV (reference sequence). The CDR3 loop spans 23 amino acids. As DNA, the CDR3 is TGTGCCAGCAGTTTAGGTGGACCGGTACTAGCGGGAGTGGGGCTTGCGGACACAGATACGCAGTATTTT. This translates into CASSLGGPVLAGVGLADTDTQYF.

This clone was seen a single time. The rearrangement uses TRBV9 and TRBJ2-1; D is possibly TRBD2 (5 bases). V lost 0 bases and J 8 bases, leaving 6 bases between the germline ends. There are 12 residues in the CDR3. Germline CDR1 reads SGDLS; CDR2 reads YYNGEE. DNA of the CDR3: TGTGCCAGCAGCGTAGGGGGAGATGAGCAGTTCTTC. This sequence encodes CASSVGGDEQFF.

The rearrangement links TRBV11-3 to TRBJ2-7; no definite D call. The CDR3 length is 12 residues. Trimming pared 5 bases from V and 5 bases from J, leaving 10 bases between. CDR1 and CDR2 from the germline V gene are SGHNT and YENEEA. The CDR3, as DNA: TGTGCCAGCAGCCCTTCGTCCCACGAGCAGTACTTC. Translated, it gives CASSPSSHEQYF.

The chain carries TRBV18 and TRBJ2-4, with 12 positions matching TRBD2. The CDR3 is made up of 18 amino acids. After removal of 2 bases from V and 3 bases from J, the junction contained 8 bases not matched to a gene. Germline loops: CDR1 KGHSH, CDR2 LQKENI. CDR3 sequence reads: CASSPLGLAGSGKNIQYF. CDR3 nucleotide sequence: TGTGCCAGCTCACCATTAGGACTAGCGGGAAGTGGCAAAAACATTCAGTACTTC.

This clone appeared a single time. The genes are TRBV5-1 and TRBJ1-4, with D perhaps TRBD1 (5 bases). Germline V gene sequence: CDR1 SGHRS, CDR2 YFSETQ. Trimming shortened V by 1 base and J by 0 bases, and 7 bases separated the two germline ends. The CDR3 extends over 15 amino acids. The CDR3 loop is CASSLTGPTNEKLFF. The CDR3 DNA follows: TGCGCCAGCAGCTTGACAGGCCCAACTAATGAAAAACTGTTTTTT.

V and J are TRBV9 and TRBJ2-3; possible D gene TRBD2, 5 bases. The CDR3 covers 15 residues. Germline lookup yields CDR1 SGDLS and CDR2 YYNGEE. V lost 2 bases, J lost 5 bases, and 15 bases lay in between. Here the CDR3 reads CASSVGLSLGDTQYF. CDR3 sequence (DNA): TGTGCCAGCAGCGTCGGACTGTCGTTAGGAGATACGCAGTATTTT. Drawing the rest from reference TRBV9 and TRBJ2-3, the complete variable domain is DSGVTQTPKHLITATGQRVTLRCSPRSGDLSVYWYQQSLDQGLQFLIQYYNGEERAKGNILERFSAQQFPDLHSELNLSSLELGDSALYFCASSVGLSLGDTQYFGPGTRLTVL.